Listed below are T cell receptor beta chains from one sample, sequenced in a study of T cell responses to AZD1222 COVID-19 vaccine. Sequencing used immunoSEQ multiplex PCR; TCRdb keeps in-frame clones, though not all of them. This table has around 80,000 clones, roughly 88% appearing once. The material sequenced was peripheral blood, taken on day 0 of AZD1222 vaccination. The receptors originated from an adult in good health. CDR3s include the opening cysteine and the closing phenylalanine or tryptophan. A D gene is named only where the DNA matches it firmly. The size of a clone is reported for some rows only, either as once, few or many, or as a class for expanded clones.

size: once; D: TRBD1; V: TRBV28; J: TRBJ1-2; DNA: TGTGCCAGCAGTCCTACGTTGGGACAGGGGTGGTCCTATGGCTACACCTTC; CDR3: CASSPTLGQGWSYGYTF
size: -; D: TRBD1; V: TRBV10-3; J: TRBJ1-2; DNA: TGTGCCATCAGTGAGTCACGGACAGGCCACTTAGTAGGCTACACCTTC; CDR3: CAISESRTGHLVGYTF
size: -; D: TRBD1; V: TRBV6-4; J: TRBJ2-7; DNA: TGTGCCAGCAGCGCGGGACAGGGGGCGGTCGAGCAGTACTTC; CDR3: CASSAGQGAVEQYF
size: -; D: -; V: TRBV10-3; J: TRBJ2-1; DNA: TGTGCCATCAGTGCGCCGGTTGGAATTAACAATGAGCAGTTCTTC; CDR3: CAISAPVGINNEQFF
size: -; D: TRBD1; V: TRBV10-2; J: TRBJ2-5; DNA: TGCGCCAGCAGTGATCCTCGGACAGGGAAAGAGACCCAGTACTTC; CDR3: CASSDPRTGKETQYF
size: few; D: TRBD2; V: TRBV4-2; J: TRBJ2-5; DNA: TGTGCCAGCAGCCACGGACTAGCGGAAGAGACCCAGTACTTC; CDR3: CASSHGLAEETQYF
size: -; D: TRBD2; V: TRBV6-1; J: TRBJ2-3; DNA: TGTGCCAGCAGTGAGGGACTAGCGGTAGATACGCAGTATTTT; CDR3: CASSEGLAVDTQYF
size: -; D: -; V: TRBV28; J: TRBJ2-2; DNA: TGTGCCAGCATATACGGGGGGCTAGCCGGGGAGCTGTTTTTT; CDR3: CASIYGGLAGELFF
size: -; D: TRBD2; V: TRBV19; J: TRBJ2-2; DNA: TGTGCCAGTAGTGGGGGGACTAGCGGGAGAGGGAACACCGGGGAGCTGTTTTTT; CDR3: CASSGGTSGRGNTGELFF
size: few; D: TRBD1; V: TRBV19; J: TRBJ1-5; DNA: TGTGCCAGTTCGGACCTCGGACAGGGCAATCAGCCCCAGCATTTT; CDR3: CASSDLGQGNQPQHF